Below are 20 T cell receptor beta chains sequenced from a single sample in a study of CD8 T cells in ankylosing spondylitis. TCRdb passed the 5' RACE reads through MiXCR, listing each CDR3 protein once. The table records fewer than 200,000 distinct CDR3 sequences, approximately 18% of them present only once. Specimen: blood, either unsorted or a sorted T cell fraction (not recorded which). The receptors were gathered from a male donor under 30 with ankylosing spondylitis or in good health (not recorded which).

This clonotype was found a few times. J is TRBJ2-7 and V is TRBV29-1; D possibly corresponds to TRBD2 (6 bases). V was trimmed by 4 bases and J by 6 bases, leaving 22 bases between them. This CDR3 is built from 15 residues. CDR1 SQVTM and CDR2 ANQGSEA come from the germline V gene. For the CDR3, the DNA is TGCAGCGTTGTTGGGGTACGGGGGATGGTGAGCGAGCAGTACTTC. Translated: CSVVGVRGMVSEQYF.

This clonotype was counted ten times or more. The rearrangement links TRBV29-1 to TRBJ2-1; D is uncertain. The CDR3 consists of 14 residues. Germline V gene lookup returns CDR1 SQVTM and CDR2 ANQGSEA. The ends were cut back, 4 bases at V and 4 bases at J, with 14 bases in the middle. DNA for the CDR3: TGCAGCGTTGCTCGGCAACTTCGGTACAATGAGCAGTTCTTC. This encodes CSVARQLRYNEQFF.

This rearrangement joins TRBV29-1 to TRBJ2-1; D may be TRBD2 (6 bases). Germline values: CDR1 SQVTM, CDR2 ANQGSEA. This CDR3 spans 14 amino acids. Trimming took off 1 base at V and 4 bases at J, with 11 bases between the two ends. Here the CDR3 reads CSVEGTKRYNEQFF. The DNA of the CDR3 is TGCAGCGTTGAAGGGACTAAGCGGTACAATGAGCAGTTCTTC.

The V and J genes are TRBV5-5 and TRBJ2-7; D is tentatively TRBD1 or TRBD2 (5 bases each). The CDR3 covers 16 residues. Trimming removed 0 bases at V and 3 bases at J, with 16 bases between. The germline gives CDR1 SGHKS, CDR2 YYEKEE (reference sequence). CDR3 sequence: CASSLAGAPEYYEQYV. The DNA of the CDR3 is TGTGCCAGCAGCTTGGCCGGGGCCCCGGAGTACTACGAGCAGTACGTC.

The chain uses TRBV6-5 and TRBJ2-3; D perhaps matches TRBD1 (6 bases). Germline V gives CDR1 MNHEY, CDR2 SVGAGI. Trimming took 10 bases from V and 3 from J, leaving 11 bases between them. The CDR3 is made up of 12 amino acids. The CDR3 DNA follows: TGTGCCATCTCACAGGGAACAGATACGCAGTATTTT. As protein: CAISQGTDTQYF.

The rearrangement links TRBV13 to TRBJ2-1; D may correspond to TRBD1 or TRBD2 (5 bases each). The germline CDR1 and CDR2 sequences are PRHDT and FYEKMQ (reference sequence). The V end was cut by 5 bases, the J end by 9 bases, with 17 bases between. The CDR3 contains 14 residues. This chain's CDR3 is CASSPRDPIGEQFF. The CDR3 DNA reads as TGTGCCAGCAGCCCAAGGGACCCGATCGGTGAGCAGTTCTTC.

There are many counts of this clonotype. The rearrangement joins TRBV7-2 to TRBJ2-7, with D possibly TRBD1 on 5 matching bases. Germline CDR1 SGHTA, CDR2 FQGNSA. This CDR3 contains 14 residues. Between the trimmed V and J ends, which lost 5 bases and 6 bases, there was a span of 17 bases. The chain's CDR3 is CASSQLAQGLEQYF. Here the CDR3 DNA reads TGTGCCAGCAGCCAACTGGCCCAGGGCCTCGAGCAGTACTTC.

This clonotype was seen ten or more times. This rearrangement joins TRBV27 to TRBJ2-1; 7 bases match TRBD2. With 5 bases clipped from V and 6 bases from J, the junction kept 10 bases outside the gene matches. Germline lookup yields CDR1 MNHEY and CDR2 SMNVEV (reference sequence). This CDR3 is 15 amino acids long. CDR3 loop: CASSPFREVGNEQFF. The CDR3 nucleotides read TGTGCCAGCAGTCCCTTCCGGGAGGTGGGCAATGAGCAGTTCTTC.

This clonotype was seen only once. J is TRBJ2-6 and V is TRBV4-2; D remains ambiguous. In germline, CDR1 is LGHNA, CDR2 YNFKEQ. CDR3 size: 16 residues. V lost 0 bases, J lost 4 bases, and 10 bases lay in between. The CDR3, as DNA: TGTGCCAGCAGCCAAGATTTCGACGTAGGGGCCAACGTCCTGACTTTC. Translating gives CASSQDFDVGANVLTF.

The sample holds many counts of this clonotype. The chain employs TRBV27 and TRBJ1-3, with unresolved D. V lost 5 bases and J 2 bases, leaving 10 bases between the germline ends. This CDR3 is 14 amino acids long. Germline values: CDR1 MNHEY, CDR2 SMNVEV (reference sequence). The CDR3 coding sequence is TGTGCCAGCAGTCCACTCCAAACTGGAAACACCATATATTTT. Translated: CASSPLQTGNTIYF.

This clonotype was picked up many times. The CDR3 sequence is CASSRDRSPSGQFF. Written as DNA, the CDR3 is TGCGCCAGCAGCCGGGACAGGAGCCCTTCTGGACAGTTCTTC. The chain links TRBV5-1 to TRBJ2-1; 8 positions agree with TRBD1. The V gene's germline CDR1 is SGHRS and CDR2 YFSETQ. Trimming took 4 bases from V and 13 from J; bases not matched to a gene: 13. The CDR3 has 14 residues.

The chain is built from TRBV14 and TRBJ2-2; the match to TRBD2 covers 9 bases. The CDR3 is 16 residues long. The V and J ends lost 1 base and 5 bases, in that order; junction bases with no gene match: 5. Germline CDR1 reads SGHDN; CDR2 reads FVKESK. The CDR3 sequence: CASSQAGLAGTGELFF. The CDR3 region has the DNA TGTGCCAGCAGCCAAGCCGGGCTAGCGGGGACCGGGGAGCTGTTTTTT.

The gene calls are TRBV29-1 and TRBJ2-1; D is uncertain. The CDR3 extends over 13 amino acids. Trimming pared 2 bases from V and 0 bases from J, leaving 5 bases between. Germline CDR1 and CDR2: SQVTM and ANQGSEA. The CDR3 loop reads CSVERTSYNEQFF. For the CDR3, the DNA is TGCAGCGTTGAACGCACCTCCTACAATGAGCAGTTCTTC.

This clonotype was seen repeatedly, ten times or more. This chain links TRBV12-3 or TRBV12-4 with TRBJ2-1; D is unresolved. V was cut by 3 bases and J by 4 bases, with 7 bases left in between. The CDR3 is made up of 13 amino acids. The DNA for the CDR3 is TGTGCCAGCAGTTTCGGCGGTTACAATGAGCAGTTCTTC. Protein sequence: CASSFGGYNEQFF.

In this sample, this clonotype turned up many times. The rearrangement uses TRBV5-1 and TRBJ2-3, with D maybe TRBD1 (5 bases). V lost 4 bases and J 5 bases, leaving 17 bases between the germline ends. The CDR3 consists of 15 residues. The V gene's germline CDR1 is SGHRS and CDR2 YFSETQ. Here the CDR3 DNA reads TGCGCCAGCAGCGCAGTCTCAGGGTCGGGAGATACGCAGTATTTT. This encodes CASSAVSGSGDTQYF.

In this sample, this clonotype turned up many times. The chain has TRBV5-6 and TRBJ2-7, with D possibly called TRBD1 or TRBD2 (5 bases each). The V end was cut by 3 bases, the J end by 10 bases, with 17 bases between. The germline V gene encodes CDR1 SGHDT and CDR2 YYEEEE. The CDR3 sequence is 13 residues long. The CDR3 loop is CASSSGGSRVQYV. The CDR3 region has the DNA TGTGCCAGCAGCTCTGGGGGTAGTAGGGTCCAGTACGTC.

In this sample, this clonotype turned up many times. CDR3 in DNA: TGCGCCAGCACCACAGGGAAGGGGGAGACCCAGTACTTC. This sequence encodes CASTTGKGETQYF. V usage is TRBV5-1 and J usage is TRBJ2-5; possibly TRBD1 for D (6 bases). Per germline, CDR1 SGHRS and CDR2 YFSETQ. V was shortened by 6 bases and J by 5 bases, with 14 bases between the two germline ends. The CDR3 spans 13 residues.

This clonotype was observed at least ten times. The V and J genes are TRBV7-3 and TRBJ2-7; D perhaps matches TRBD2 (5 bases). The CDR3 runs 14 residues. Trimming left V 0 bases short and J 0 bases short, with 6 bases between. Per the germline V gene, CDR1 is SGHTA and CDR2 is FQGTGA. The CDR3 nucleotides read TGTGCCAGCAGCTTAACACTAGTCTCCTACGAGCAGTACTTC. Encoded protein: CASSLTLVSYEQYF.

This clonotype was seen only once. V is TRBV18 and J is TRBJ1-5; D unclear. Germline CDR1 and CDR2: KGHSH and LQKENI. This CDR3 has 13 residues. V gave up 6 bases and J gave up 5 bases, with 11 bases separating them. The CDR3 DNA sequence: TGTGCCAGCTCGGACGGAAGAGATCAGCCCCAGCATTTT. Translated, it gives CASSDGRDQPQHF.

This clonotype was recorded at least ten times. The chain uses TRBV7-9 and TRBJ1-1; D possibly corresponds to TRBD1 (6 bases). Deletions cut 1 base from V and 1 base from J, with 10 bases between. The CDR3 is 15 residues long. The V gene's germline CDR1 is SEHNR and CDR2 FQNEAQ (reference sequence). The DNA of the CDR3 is TGTGCCAGCAGCTTAGATCGGACAGCGAACACTGAAGCTTTCTTT. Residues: CASSLDRTANTEAFF.